The rows below give T cell receptor beta chains drawn from one sample of a study of CD8+ T cells in alopecia areata. Some clones are missing from TCRdb's copy, which holds only in-frame ones; the method was immunoSEQ multiplex PCR. The profile covers about 210,000 clones, with around two fifths appearing a single time and 2% to 3% taken by the ten largest. Here the sequenced sample was CD4+ T cells sorted from blood, taken at approximately week 36, from a patient treated with tofacitinib. The receptors were sampled from a human donor with alopecia areata. CDR3s include the opening cysteine and the closing phenylalanine or tryptophan. Fields, in order: V gene, J gene, D gene, clone size, CDR3 DNA, CDR3 protein. The D gene is left open where the match is weak. Clone sizes are given selectively: once, few, many, or a class where the clone is expanded.

>TRBV15|TRBJ2-5|-|many
TGTGCCACCAGCAGGCCAAAAGAGACCCAGTACTTC
CATSRPKETQYF
>TRBV29-1|TRBJ2-2|-|-
TGCAGCGTTTTTCTAACCGGGGAGCTGTTTTTT
CSVFLTGELFF
>TRBV29-1|TRBJ2-2|TRBD1|few
TGCAGCGTTGAAAAGTTTGGGCAGGGGGAGAAGATCGGGGAGCTGTTTTTT
CSVEKFGQGEKIGELFF
>TRBV4-2|TRBJ1-1|TRBD1|-
TGTGCCAGCAGCCGCACTCAGGGGGCCGGGACTGAAGCTTTCTTT
CASSRTQGAGTEAFF
>TRBV7-2|TRBJ2-7|TRBD2|-
TGTGCCAGCAGCCCGTCTAGCGGGAGAACTAACTACGAGCAGTACTTC
CASSPSSGRTNYEQYF
>TRBV5-1|TRBJ2-1|-|-
TGCGCCAGCAGCTTGGCCCGGGGGCCAGGTGAGCAGTTCTTC
CASSLARGPGEQFF
>TRBV7-2|TRBJ2-3|-|many
TGTGCCAGCAGCTTAAGGGGTACGCAGTATTTT
CASSLRGTQYF
>TRBV5-1|TRBJ2-5|-|few
TGCGCCAGCAGCCGGTCGGCTTCCGAAGAGACCCAGTACTTC
CASSRSASEETQYF
>TRBV29-1|TRBJ2-5|-|few
TGCAGCGTTGTAACAGGAAGTGGAGGAGGGGAGACCCAGTACTTC
CSVVTGSGGGETQYF
>TRBV30|TRBJ2-1|-|-
TGTGCCTGGACTAGGAGGGTCGACAATGAGCAGTTCTTC
CAWTRRVDNEQFF
>TRBV2|TRBJ1-5|TRBD1|-
TGTGCCAGCAGTCCCGGGACAGGCCCCCAGCCCCAGCATTTT
CASSPGTGPQPQHF
>TRBV6-1|TRBJ2-1|-|-
TGTGCCAGCACGGCTAGCTACTTGGGCAATGAGCAGTTCTTC
CASTASYLGNEQFF
>TRBV29-1|TRBJ2-5|TRBD1|few
TGCAGCGTAGAAGCAGGGGGAGAGACCCAGTACTTC
CSVEAGGETQYF
>TRBV6-6|TRBJ2-1|TRBD1|-
TGTGCCAGCAGTCGGCCAGGGACAGAAGCCTACAATGAGCAGTTCTTC
CASSRPGTEAYNEQFF
>TRBV5-4|TRBJ2-5|-|few
TGTGCCAGCAGCCAGGGGGGGCGGGAGAAGACCCAGTACTTC
CASSQGGREKTQYF
>TRBV30|TRBJ1-5|-|-
TGTGCCTGGGGACAGAATAGCAATCAGCCCCAGCATTTT
CAWGQNSNQPQHF
>TRBV18|TRBJ2-7|-|-
TGTGCCAGCTCACTCAATCAGGGGACCGACGAGCAGTACTTC
CASSLNQGTDEQYF
>TRBV6-5|TRBJ2-1|TRBD2|-
TGTGCCAGCAGTTACTCGAGGGCTAGCGGGGGTAATGAGCAGTTCTTC
CASSYSRASGGNEQFF
>TRBV6-6|TRBJ2-6|-|-
TGTGCCAGCCACTTGGCTGGGGCCAACGTCCTGACTTTC
CASHLAGANVLTF
>TRBV7-8|TRBJ2-6|-|few
TGTGCCAGCAGCTTAGTCTCCACCTCTGGGGCCAACGTCCTGACTTTC
CASSLVSTSGANVLTF
>TRBV30|TRBJ2-1|-|-
TGTGCCTGGAGTGTAGGGGGGAGAAGAAATGAGCAGTTCTTC
CAWSVGGRRNEQFF
>TRBV6-5|TRBJ2-4|-|-
TGTGCCAGCAGTTACAGCGGCACAAACATTCAGTACTTC
CASSYSGTNIQYF
>TRBV4-1|TRBJ2-7|TRBD1|once
TGCGCCAGCAGCCAAGATAGGGACAGGGCCTACGAGCAGTACTTC
CASSQDRDRAYEQYF
>TRBV7-9|TRBJ1-5|-|few
TGTGCCAGCAGCCCCTCCCTAGGGCCCCAGCATTTT
CASSPSLGPQHF
>TRBV29-1|TRBJ2-3|-|-
TGCAGCGGTGAGGGTTTAGATACGCAGTATTTT
CSGEGLDTQYF
>TRBV7-8|TRBJ1-5|-|-
TGTGCCAGCAGCTTAGTAGGGGAGAGCAATCAGCCCCAGCATTTT
CASSLVGESNQPQHF
>TRBV5-4|TRBJ1-2|-|-
TGTGCCAGCAGCGCGACAGGTTTCGGCTACACCTTC
CASSATGFGYTF
>TRBV2|TRBJ2-3|-|-
TGTGCCAGCGCTACGGAAGGAGCAGATACGCAGTATTTT
CASATEGADTQYF
>TRBV6-1|TRBJ2-1|-|few
TGTGCCAGCAGTGACCTTGGGGGCAGGTCCTACAATGAGCAGTTCTTC
CASSDLGGRSYNEQFF
>TRBV30|TRBJ2-1|-|-
TGTGCCTGGAGTACCCTTGGTAATGAGCAGTTCTTC
CAWSTLGNEQFF
>TRBV18|TRBJ2-1|-|-
TGTGCCAGCTCACCAATGCGTCGGGAGTTAGGCAATGAGCAGTTCTTC
CASSPMRRELGNEQFF
>TRBV27|TRBJ1-2|-|-
TGTGCCAGCAGTTTAACCGGCCTATCTTATGGCTACACCTTC
CASSLTGLSYGYTF
>TRBV9|TRBJ2-5|-|-
TGTGCCAGCAGCGTAGGGCCCCGCGGGGAAGAGACCCAGTACTTC
CASSVGPRGEETQYF
>TRBV11-2|TRBJ2-3|-|-
TGTGCCAGCAGCTTAGGAATGATGGATACGCAGTATTTT
CASSLGMMDTQYF
>TRBV19|TRBJ2-6|TRBD2|-
TGTGCCAGTAGTCCGGACGGGAGGGATTCTGGGGCCAACGTCCTGACTTTC
CASSPDGRDSGANVLTF
>TRBV9|TRBJ1-2|-|-
TGTGCCAGTACCGGTTCCAGGGGCGGTGGCTACACCTTC
CASTGSRGGGYTF
>TRBV7-9|TRBJ1-4|-|-
TGTGCCAGCAGCTTATTAGGGGAAGCTAATGAAAAACTGTTTTTT
CASSLLGEANEKLFF